The T cell receptor beta chain described here comes from a study of OX40 agonist ivuxolimab in advanced cancers. Clones were read by immunoSEQ multiplex PCR, and TCRdb kept only the in-frame ones, dropping some. The sample has some 85,000 clones; roughly nine tenths are singletons. The germline CDR1 and CDR2 sequences are LNHDA and SQIVND (reference sequence). The CDR3 extends over 15 amino acids. Trimming took off 7 bases at V and 7 bases at J, with 20 bases between the two ends. This clonotype was sampled from an adult with an advanced solid tumor such as melanoma, head and neck, liver or kidney cancer. This chain uses TRBV19 with TRBJ1-5; tentative D call: TRBD1 (6 bases). The source was CD4+ or CD8+ T cells sorted from blood, collected in a trial of the OX40 agonist ivuxolimab. The CDR3 coding sequence is TGTGCCAGTACGTTTGGGGGCGGCGGTGGCCAGCCCCAGCATTTT. Amino acid sequence: CASTFGGGGGQPQHF.